Reported below is one T cell receptor beta chain. Its matching antigen is unknown. The data were obtained in a study of chemoradiotherapy in HPV16-positive cancers. Study-level findings and limits: Candidate HPV-specific clones and E7-related TCR motifs grew in tumor during treatment. HPV-specific T cells were functionally defined from only a couple of HPV16-positive patients.

Repeated repertoire sampling spanned the course of chemoradiotherapy. Assay used: immunoSEQ multiplex PCR; TCRdb lists only in-frame clones, some missing. There are 850 to 950 clones in the sample; around 86% occur only once, and about 6% lies in the top ten. Germline CDR1 and CDR2: SGHNT and YYREEE (reference sequence). This CDR3 contains 13 residues. Trimming left V 8 bases short and J 0 bases short, with 11 bases between. The J gene is TRBJ2-5, the V gene TRBV5-4; D uncertain. This specimen consisted of tumor tissue, obtained from a patient who underwent chemoradiotherapy. The clonotype was recovered from a human donor with HPV-associated anogenital cancer. CDR3 sequence (DNA): TGTGCCAGTTCCGCGTTTGACCAAGAGACCCAGTACTTC. Protein: CASSAFDQETQYF.